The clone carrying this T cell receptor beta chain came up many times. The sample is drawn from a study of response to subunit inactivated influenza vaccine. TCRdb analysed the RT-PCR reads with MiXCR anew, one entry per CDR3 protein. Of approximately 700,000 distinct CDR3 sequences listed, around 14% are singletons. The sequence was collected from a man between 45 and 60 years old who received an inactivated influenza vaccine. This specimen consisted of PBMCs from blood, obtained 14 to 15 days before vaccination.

The CDR3 loop is CASRLRDAVLGEQYF. CDR3 nucleotide sequence: TGTGCCAGCAGACTACGGGACGCGGTTCTGGGGGAGCAGTACTTC. This chain uses TRBV5-5 with TRBJ2-7; D tentatively reads TRBD1 or TRBD2 (5 bases each). V was clipped by 5 bases and J by 7 bases, with 22 bases between them. Looked up from germline, CDR1 is SGHKS and CDR2 is YYEKEE (reference sequence). The CDR3 is made up of 15 amino acids.